This T cell receptor beta chain came from a study of T-cell reconstitution after alpha-beta-depleted transplantation in children. The TCRbeta library incorporated unique molecular identifiers. TCRdb used MiXCR to reprocess the PCR reads, holding one entry per CDR3 protein. The data show around 270,000 distinct CDR3 sequences, 10% seen once. This clonotype was seen repeatedly, ten times or more. The CDR3 is 12 amino acids. CDR1 is SGDLS, CDR2 YYNGEE, per germline. Trimming removed 3 bases at V and 0 bases at J, with 3 bases between. This clonotype was obtained from a boy less than two years old with acute myeloid leukemia, due to receive a stem cell transplant. The chain links TRBV9 to TRBJ2-5; D uncertain. Sample: PBMCs, taken before TCRalphabeta/CD19-depleted stem cell transplant. CDR3 protein: CASSGHQETQYF. The CDR3 DNA sequence: TGTGCCAGCAGCGGACACCAAGAGACCCAGTACTTC. The variable domain in full, with the rest retrieved from reference TRBV9 and TRBJ2-5, is DSGVTQTPKHLITATGQRVTLRCSPRSGDLSVYWYQQSLDQGLQFLIQYYNGEERAKGNILERFSAQQFPDLHSELNLSSLELGDSALYFCASSGHQETQYFGPGTRLLVL.